This note documents a single TCR beta chain sequence. The data belong to a study of TIL therapy for anti-PD-1-resistant metastatic lung cancer. Sequencing used immunoSEQ v3. TCRdb keeps only in-frame clones here, not all; method: immunoSEQ multiplex PCR. In the table there are roughly 54,000 clones, roughly 84% of which are singletons. Time point: pre-treatment sample, taken before nivolumab and TIL therapy. Trimming removed 4 bases at V and 4 bases at J, with 11 bases between. Germline loops: CDR1 SEHNR, CDR2 FQNEAQ (reference sequence). The CDR3 covers 14 residues. The TCR was taken from a person aged 25 to 79 with non-small cell lung cancer. The chain uses TRBV7-9 and TRBJ1-5, with D possibly TRBD1 on 5 matching bases. The source was blood, collected at baseline. In nucleotides, the CDR3 is TGTGCCAGCAGCTCTCAGGGTATTAATCAGCCCCAGCATTTT. This gives the protein CASSSQGINQPQHF.